Many counts were recorded for the clone carrying this T cell receptor (beta chain). Antigen: not known. This sample is drawn from a study of T-cell reconstitution after alpha-beta-depleted transplantation in children. Notes on the study in general: Roughly two months post-transplant, alpha-beta T cells reportedly originated from several hundred graft clones that had expanded. Fresh T-cell production supplied most of the T-cell counts and diversity seen one year after transplant. Surviving recipient cells, namely T cells and thymic progenitors, were the source of high day-60 TCRbeta diversity in some patients.

TCRbeta library preparation incorporated unique molecular identifiers. TCRdb reprocessed the PCR reads with MiXCR, giving one entry per CDR3 protein. This sample has just over 950,000 distinct CDR3 sequences, with 25% to 35% found just once. The CDR3 has 14 amino acids. Trimming took 6 bases from V and 4 from J, leaving 10 bases between them. Per the germline V gene, CDR1 is MGHDK and CDR2 is SYGVNS. The receptor's source is a boy less than two years old who had a stem cell transplant for SCID, so the T cells may come from the graft donor. The specimen was PBMCs, mostly from graft donor cells, collected 360 days after TCRalphabeta/CD19-depleted stem cell transplant. The chain has TRBV25-1 and TRBJ1-6; possible D gene TRBD1, 5 bases. Here the CDR3 reads CASSLGGYNSPLHF. CDR3 DNA sequence: TGTGCCAGCAGCCTGGGGGGTTATAATTCACCCCTCCACTTT.